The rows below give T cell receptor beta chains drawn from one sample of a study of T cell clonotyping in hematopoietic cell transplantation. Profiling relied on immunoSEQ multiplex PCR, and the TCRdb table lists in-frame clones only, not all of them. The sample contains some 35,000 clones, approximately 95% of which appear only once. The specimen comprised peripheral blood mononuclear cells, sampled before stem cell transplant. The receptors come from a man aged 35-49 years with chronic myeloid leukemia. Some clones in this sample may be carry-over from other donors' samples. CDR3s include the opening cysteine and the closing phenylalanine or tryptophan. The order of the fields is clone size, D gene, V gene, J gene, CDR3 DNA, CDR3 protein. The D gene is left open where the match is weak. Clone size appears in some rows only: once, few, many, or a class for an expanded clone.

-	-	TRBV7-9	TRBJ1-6	TGTGCCAGCAGCCCTGCGACCCTTTCATATAATTCACCCCTCCACTTT	CASSPATLSYNSPLHF
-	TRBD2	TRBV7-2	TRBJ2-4	TGTGCCAGCAGCCGATCGGCGGGGGGGAGATATTGGTACTTC	CASSRSAGGRYWYF
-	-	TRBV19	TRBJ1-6	TGTGCCAGTAGCCCGGACAGCGCCCTTTCACCCCTCCACTTT	CASSPDSALSPLHF
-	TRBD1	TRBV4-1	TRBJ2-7	TGCGCCAGCAGCCAACCAAAAGGGCTCGCGGGACAGGGGGACGAGCAGTACTTC	CASSQPKGLAGQGDEQYF
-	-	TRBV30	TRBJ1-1	TGTGCCTGGGAGCCCGGGACAAAAAAAGAAGCTTTCTTT	CAWEPGTKKEAFF
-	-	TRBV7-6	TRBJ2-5	TGTGCCAGCAGCCCAAGCCGGGAGACCCAGTACTTC	CASSPSRETQYF
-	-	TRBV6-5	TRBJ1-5	TGTGCCAGCAGTCCCTCGGTATGGAGCAATCAGCCCCAGCATTTT	CASSPSVWSNQPQHF
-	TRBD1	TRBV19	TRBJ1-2	TGTGCCAGTAGTTTCATCCCGGGACAGGGCTTAGGTGGCTACACCTTC	CASSFIPGQGLGGYTF
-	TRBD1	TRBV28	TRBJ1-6	TGTGCCAGCAGTCCATCGACAGGGGGGTCACCCCTCCACTTT	CASSPSTGGSPLHF
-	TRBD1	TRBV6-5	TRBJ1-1	TGTGCCAGCAGAGGACAGGGGGCGCGGACTGAAGCTTTCTTT	CASRGQGARTEAFF
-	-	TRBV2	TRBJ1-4	TGTGCCAGCAGTTTATCGGAGTCGGAACGGCTGTTTTTT	CASSLSESERLFF
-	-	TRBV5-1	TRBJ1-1	TGCGCCAGCAGCTTGTGGGCAGATTCGACGAACACTGAAGCTTTCTTT	CASSLWADSTNTEAFF
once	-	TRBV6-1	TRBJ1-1	TGTGCCAGCAAGGCTTACCTCAGCACTGAAGCTTTCTTT	CASKAYLSTEAFF
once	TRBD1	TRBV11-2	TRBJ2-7	TGTGCCAGCAGCTTAGGGTACAGGGGCGACGAGCAGTACTTC	CASSLGYRGDEQYF
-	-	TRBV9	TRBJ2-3	TGTGCCAGCAGCGTAGGAGGGGTGGTAACAGATACGCAGTATTTT	CASSVGGVVTDTQYF
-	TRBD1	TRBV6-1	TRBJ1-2	TGTGCCAGCAGTCCGACAGGGTTTAAAGCGGACGGCTACACCTTC	CASSPTGFKADGYTF
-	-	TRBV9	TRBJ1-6	TGTGCCAGCAGCGTAGATCCTGACTTTAATTCACCCCTCCACTTT	CASSVDPDFNSPLHF
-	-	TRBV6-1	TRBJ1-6	TGTGCCAGCAGTCTGGAAGGGGCAGTATTCTCACCCCTCCACTTT	CASSLEGAVFSPLHF
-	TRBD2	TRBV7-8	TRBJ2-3	TGTGCCAGCAGCTTAGCGTCGGGGGGGCGGGTTTTCACAGATACGCAGTATTTT	CASSLASGGRVFTDTQYF
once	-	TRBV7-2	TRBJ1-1	TGTGCCAGCAGCTCCAGGGTCTCGAACACTGAAGCTTTCTTT	CASSSRVSNTEAFF
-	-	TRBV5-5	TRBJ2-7	TGTGCCAGCAGCTTGAGCGTGCTGGCCCAGGGCCGCGAGCAGTACTTC	CASSLSVLAQGREQYF
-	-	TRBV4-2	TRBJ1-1	TGTGCCAGCAGCCAAGGTTGGACAGACTCTGAGAACACTGAAGCTTTCTTT	CASSQGWTDSENTEAFF
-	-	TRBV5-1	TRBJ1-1	TGCGCCAGCAGCTTTAATGCGGACAGTGAAGCTTTCTTT	CASSFNADSEAFF
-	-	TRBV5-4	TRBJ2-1	TGTGCCAGCAGCCCCGGACAGACTTACAATGAGCAGTTCTTC	CASSPGQTYNEQFF
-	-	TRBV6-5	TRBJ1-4	TGTGCCAGCAGTTACCAGGGAACTAATGAAAAACTGTTTTTT	CASSYQGTNEKLFF
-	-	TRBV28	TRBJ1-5	TGTGCCAGCAGTTTAGGGGCAGGGGATCAGCCCCAGCATTTT	CASSLGAGDQPQHF
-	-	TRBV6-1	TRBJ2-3	TGTGCCAGCAGTTCCCGGGAAACAGATACGCAGTATTTT	CASSSRETDTQYF
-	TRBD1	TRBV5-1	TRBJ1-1	TGCGCCAGCCAACAGGGGGATTACACTGAAGCTTTCTTT	CASQQGDYTEAFF
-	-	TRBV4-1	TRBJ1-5	TGCGCCAGCAGCCAAGCAATGTGGTATCAGCCCCAGCATTTT	CASSQAMWYQPQHF
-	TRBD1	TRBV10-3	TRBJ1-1	TGTGCCATCAGTAACCGGGACAGGGGATTTGGAGCTTTCTTT	CAISNRDRGFGAFF
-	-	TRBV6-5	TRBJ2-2	TGTGCCAGCAGTAGACAAGGCACCGGGGAGCTGTTTTTT	CASSRQGTGELFF
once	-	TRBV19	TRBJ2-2	TGTGCCAGTAATCTCGGGTCGAACACCGGGGAGCTGTTTTTT	CASNLGSNTGELFF
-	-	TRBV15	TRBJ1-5	TGTGCCACCAGGGACGGGGAAGAGCCCCAGCATTTT	CATRDGEEPQHF
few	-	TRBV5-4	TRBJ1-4	TGTGCCAGCAGTCCGGGGATTAATGAAAAACTGTTTTTT	CASSPGINEKLFF
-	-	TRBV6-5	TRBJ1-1	TGTGCCAGCAGTGGACCGGGACTCCCCGTTTCCCAAGCTTTCTTT	CASSGPGLPVSQAFF
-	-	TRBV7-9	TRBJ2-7	TGTGCCAGCAGCGCGGGACTGACCTACGAGCAGTACTTC	CASSAGLTYEQYF
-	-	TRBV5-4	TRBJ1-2	TGTGCCAGCAGCTTGGCTCCGGGGGGAGGCACGGTTAGGGGCTACACCTTC	CASSLAPGGGTVRGYTF
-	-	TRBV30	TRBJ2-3	TGTGCCTGGAGTATCCGGGGTGTAACAGATACGCAGTATTTT	CAWSIRGVTDTQYF
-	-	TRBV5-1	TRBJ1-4	TGCGCCAGCAGCGGAAACAGCAGAACTAATGAAAAACTGTTTTTT	CASSGNSRTNEKLFF
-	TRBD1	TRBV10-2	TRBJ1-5	TGCGCCAGCAGGGGACAGGGCACGTATCAGCCCCAGCATTTT	CASRGQGTYQPQHF
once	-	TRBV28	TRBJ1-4	TGTGCCAGCAGCGGACCGGGCCTTGATAATGAAAAACTGTTTTTT	CASSGPGLDNEKLFF
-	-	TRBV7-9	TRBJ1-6	TGTGCCAGCAGTACAGTAAATTCACCCCTCCACTTT	CASSTVNSPLHF
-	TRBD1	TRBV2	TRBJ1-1	TGTGCCAGCAGTAAGGGACAGAGAACTGAAGCTTTCTTT	CASSKGQRTEAFF
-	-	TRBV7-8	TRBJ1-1	TGTGCCAGCAGCTTAGGGGCGACAGTATCAGAAGCTTTCTTT	CASSLGATVSEAFF
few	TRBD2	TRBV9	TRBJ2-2	TGTGCCAGCAGGCCAGCGGGGGGCCTTAACACCGGGGAGCTGTTTTTT	CASRPAGGLNTGELFF
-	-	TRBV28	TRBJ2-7	TGTGCCAGCAGTACAAGTTACGAGCAGTACTTC	CASSTSYEQYF
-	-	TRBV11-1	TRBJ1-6	TGTGCCAGCAGCTCATTCGGTGACTATAATTCACCCCTCCACTTT	CASSSFGDYNSPLHF
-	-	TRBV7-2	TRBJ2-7	TGTGCCAGCAGCTTTTGGGGTCTCTCCTACGAGCAGTACTTC	CASSFWGLSYEQYF
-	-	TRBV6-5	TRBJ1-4	TGTGCCAGCAGTTACCTTCGGGGGTCTCGAGAAAAACTGTTTTTT	CASSYLRGSREKLFF
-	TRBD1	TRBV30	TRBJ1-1	TGTGCCTGGAGAAAGGGACAGCAAGGGACTGAAGCTTTCTTT	CAWRKGQQGTEAFF
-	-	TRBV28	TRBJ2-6	TGTGCCAGCATGAGGCAGACTGGCCCTGGGGCCAACGTCCTGACTTTC	CASMRQTGPGANVLTF